This entry lists 21 T cell receptor beta chains sequenced from one sample in a study of beta chain features in type 1 diabetes. All of the isolated RNA was reverse transcribed, so expressed TCRB transcripts were sequenced. TCRdb's copy holds only in-frame clones and misses some; the assay was immunoSEQ multiplex PCR. The data hold fewer than 650,000 clones, with about a sixth observed a single time. The specimen was naive CD4+ T cells from blood. The receptors originated from a young man in good health.

This clone was seen a few times. The chain recombines TRBV28 with TRBJ2-7; D not resolved. CDR3 length equals 12 residues. In germline, CDR1 is MDHEN, CDR2 SYDVKM. V lost 5 bases and J lost 3, with 8 bases in between. The CDR3 protein is CASSQSIYEQYF. For the CDR3, the DNA is TGTGCCAGCAGTCAGAGTATCTACGAGCAGTACTTC.

This clone has a handful of counts. The chain couples TRBV9 to TRBJ2-7, with D unclear. Trimming left V 1 base short and J 1 base short, with 12 bases between. Per the germline V gene, CDR1 is SGDLS and CDR2 is YYNGEE. This CDR3 region has 15 residues. The CDR3 region is CASSVMAGNSYEQYF. CDR3 nucleotide sequence: TGTGCCAGCAGCGTAATGGCAGGCAATTCCTACGAGCAGTACTTC.

This sequence joins TRBV7-3 and TRBJ2-1; 8 positions agree with TRBD2. The V gene's germline CDR1 is SGHTA and CDR2 FQGTGA. The CDR3 has 17 residues. The V and J ends lost 1 base and 5 bases, in that order; junction bases with no gene match: 10. The CDR3 DNA reads TGTGCCAGCAGCTTAAACCCAGCGGGAGTGGGAGACAATGAGCAGTTCTTC. This encodes CASSLNPAGVGDNEQFF.

The chain joins TRBV5-1 to TRBJ2-7; D is perhaps TRBD1 (5 bases). V lost 4 bases to trimming and J lost 0 bases, with 14 bases between them. Germline V gives CDR1 SGHRS, CDR2 YFSETQ. CDR3 length equals 15 residues. The CDR3 bases are TGCGCCAGCAGCAACGGACACGGTAGCTCCTACGAGCAGTACTTC. Protein sequence: CASSNGHGSSYEQYF.

The chain combines TRBV29-1 with TRBJ1-3; D unclear. CDR3 size: 15 residues. The germline gives CDR1 SQVTM, CDR2 ANQGSEA. V lost 0 bases and J 4 bases, leaving 13 bases between the germline ends. This CDR3 is CSVEDQPGSGNTIYF. CDR3 in DNA: TGCAGCGTTGAAGATCAACCGGGGTCGGGAAACACCATATATTTT.

The rearrangement uses TRBV6-5 and TRBJ1-2; D unclear. V lost 8 bases, J lost 6 bases, and 10 bases lay in between. Germline V CDR1 and CDR2: MNHEY, SVGAGI. The CDR3 has 11 amino acids. CDR3 DNA: TGTGCCAGCCGGAGGGAGGATGGCTACACCTTC. Translating gives CASRREDGYTF.

This clone has a handful of counts. The junction departs from the called germline gene at one end, perhaps through a read error. This chain uses TRBV9 with TRBJ2-1; the D is unclear. This CDR3 has 11 residues. CDR1 and CDR2 from the germline V gene are SGDLS and YYNGEE. CDR3 DNA sequence: TGTGCCAGCAGCTCCCACAATGAGCAGTTCTTC. Its protein product is CASSSHNEQFF.

The genes are TRBV7-2 and TRBJ2-7, with D unresolved. The germline gives CDR1 SGHTA, CDR2 FQGNSA. With 1 base removed from V and 10 bases from J, the gap between germline ends came to 17 bases. This CDR3 contains 14 residues. This chain's CDR3 is CASSLVIAPTHQYF. CDR3 in DNA: TGTGCCAGCAGCTTAGTCATCGCGCCTACACACCAGTACTTC.

This clone was found once. V usage is TRBV11-3 and J usage is TRBJ2-5, with a weak D call TRBD1 (6 bases). This CDR3 contains 15 residues. In germline, CDR1 is SGHNT, CDR2 YENEEA. V lost 0 bases, J lost 1 base, and 9 bases lay in between. DNA of the CDR3: TGTGCCAGCAGCTTAGACAGGGGACCCCAAGAGACCCAGTACTTC. Translated, it gives CASSLDRGPQETQYF.

J is TRBJ2-1 and V is TRBV27; 8 bases match TRBD2. The germline CDR1 and CDR2 sequences are MNHEY and SMNVEV (reference sequence). The CDR3 contains 15 residues. Trimming took 9 bases from V and 3 from J; bases not matched to a gene: 10. CDR3 amino acids: CARTDGGVGYNEQFF. Here the CDR3 DNA reads TGTGCCAGGACCGACGGGGGGGTAGGCTACAATGAGCAGTTCTTC.

This chain links TRBV10-3 with TRBJ2-3; 9 bases map to TRBD1. The CDR3 is 14 residues long. V trimming: 7 bases; J trimming: 2 bases; junction bases outside the gene matches: 4. Germline V lookup: CDR1 ENHRY, CDR2 SYGVKD. CDR3 amino acids: CAITRTGDTDTQYF. The CDR3 DNA reads TGTGCCATCACTAGGACAGGGGACACAGATACGCAGTATTTT.

This clone was observed a single time. J is TRBJ1-2 and V is TRBV5-4; TRBD1 matches at 8 bases. The V segment lost 1 base and the J segment 4 bases; nucleotides outside the gene matches: 3. The CDR3 has 14 amino acids. Germline CDR1 reads SGHNT; CDR2 reads YYREEE (reference sequence). The CDR3 sequence: CASSLQGAAYGYTF. The CDR3 DNA is TGTGCCAGCAGCTTGCAGGGGGCTGCCTATGGCTACACCTTC.

V usage is TRBV5-4 and J usage is TRBJ2-2; tentative D call: TRBD2 (5 bases). The germline CDR1 and CDR2 sequences are SGHNT and YYREEE (reference sequence). The CDR3 covers 16 residues. V shed 2 bases and J shed 0 bases, with 11 bases lying between them. As DNA, the CDR3 is TGTGCCAGCAGCTTCATTCGAGGGACGAACACCGGGGAGCTGTTTTTT. Encoded protein: CASSFIRGTNTGELFF.

This sequence joins TRBV5-1 and TRBJ2-7, with D possibly matching TRBD1 (6 bases). The length of the CDR3 is 14 residues. CDR1 is SGHRS and CDR2 is YFSETQ in the germline V gene. Trimming cost V 4 bases and J 3 bases, with 14 bases left between them. The CDR3 DNA follows: TGCGCCAGCAGCGTTTCCGGGACACTCTACGAGCAGTACTTC. Translating it yields CASSVSGTLYEQYF.

J is TRBJ1-2 and V is TRBV9; 11 bases map to TRBD1. The CDR3 has 14 amino acids. CDR1 is SGDLS and CDR2 is YYNGEE in the germline V gene. The junction had 4 bases not matched to a gene; V was cut back by 2 bases and J by 7 bases. The CDR3 sequence: CASSVGQGASGYTF. DNA of the CDR3: TGTGCCAGCAGCGTTGGACAGGGGGCCTCTGGCTACACCTTC.

This clone was seen more than once but under ten times. V is TRBV15 and J is TRBJ1-1; D gene uncertain. Germline V gene lookup returns CDR1 LNHNV and CDR2 YYDKDF (reference sequence). The CDR3 has 16 residues. V lost 1 base and J 0 bases, leaving 12 bases between the germline ends. The CDR3: CATSRAHSGMNTEAFF. The CDR3 DNA reads as TGTGCCACCAGCAGAGCCCACAGCGGGATGAACACTGAAGCTTTCTTT.

The chain combines TRBV7-9 with TRBJ2-4, with D uncertain. This CDR3 has 12 amino acids. Trimming shortened V by 3 bases and J by 8 bases, and 8 bases separated the two germline ends. Per germline, CDR1 SEHNR and CDR2 FQNEAQ (reference sequence). Here the CDR3 reads CASSFRRDIQYF. CDR3 in DNA: TGTGCCAGCAGCTTTCGGCGAGACATTCAGTACTTC.

The V gene is TRBV11-3, the J gene TRBJ2-1; D remains unclear. Per the germline V gene, CDR1 is SGHNT and CDR2 is YENEEA. The CDR3 consists of 15 residues. Trimming took off 6 bases at V and 3 bases at J, with 15 bases between the two ends. CDR3 nucleotide sequence: TGTGCCAGCAGTCTAACTCCGGCGGACTACAATGAGCAGTTCTTC. Amino acid sequence: CASSLTPADYNEQFF.

The rearrangement uses TRBV21-1 and TRBJ2-2; no check of the table's D call, TRBD1, against the DNA was made. TRBV21-1 is described as a pseudogene. This CDR3 has 15 residues. The CDR3: CASSTLLAHTGELFF. The CDR3 DNA reads as TGTGCCAGCAGCACTTTGTTGGCTCACACCGGGGAGCTGTTTTTT.

This rearrangement joins TRBV7-9 to TRBJ1-5; D is undetermined. This CDR3 has 14 residues. With 1 base removed from V and 5 bases from J, the gap between germline ends came to 9 bases. Germline lookup yields CDR1 SEHNR and CDR2 FQNEAQ (reference sequence). The CDR3 protein is CASSLGAEHQPQHF. The CDR3 DNA is TGTGCCAGCAGCTTAGGAGCCGAACATCAGCCCCAGCATTTT.

A few counts support this clone. V gene TRBV4-2 combines with J gene TRBJ2-7; no firm D call. Trimming shortened V by 4 bases and J by 4 bases, and 11 bases separated the two germline ends. The V gene's germline CDR1 is LGHNA and CDR2 YNFKEQ. The CDR3 spans 13 residues. CDR3 DNA sequence: TGTGCCAGCAGCCTTCAGTCGGAGTACGAGCAGTACTTC. Its protein is CASSLQSEYEQYF.